These T cell receptor beta chains were read from a single sample in a study of vaccination effects on CD4 cells after COVID-19. These receptors have no identified antigens. Sequencing used immunoSEQ multiplex PCR; TCRdb keeps in-frame clones, though not all of them. The profile shows 45,000 to 60,000 clones, about three quarters of them singletons. This material consisted of CD4+ T cells from PBMCs cultured without peptide, taken before COVID-19 vaccination. The receptor set was obtained from a human donor who had a prior SARS-CoV-2 infection. Both conserved end residues are part of each CDR3. A D gene is named only where the DNA matches it firmly. A row's size may be missing; if present it is once, few, many or a size class.

j_gene | abundance | v_gene | d_gene | CDR3nt | CDR3aa
TRBJ2-5 | - | TRBV5-1 | - | TGCGCCAGCTTACGCACAGGGAATCCCCAAGAGACCCAGTACTTC | CASLRTGNPQETQYF
TRBJ1-1 | - | TRBV10-3 | - | TGTGCCATCAGTACAGGGAAGTGGGACACTGAAGCTTTCTTT | CAISTGKWDTEAFF
TRBJ2-7 | - | TRBV4-3 | - | TGCGCCAGCAGCCAAGGACTGGGCCCGGGCGAGCAGTACTTC | CASSQGLGPGEQYF
TRBJ2-5 | - | TRBV27 | - | TGTGCCAGCACACTGGGGGGGACCCAGTACTTC | CASTLGGTQYF
TRBJ2-5 | - | TRBV5-1 | - | TGCGCCAGCAGCATCGGACCGGAGCAAGAGACCCAGTACTTC | CASSIGPEQETQYF
TRBJ1-1 | once | TRBV10-3 | TRBD1 | TGTGCCATCAGTGAGTCGATTGTGGGACAGCGCAAGAACACTGAAGCTTTCTTT | CAISESIVGQRKNTEAFF
TRBJ2-2 | - | TRBV25-1 | - | TGTGCCAGCACAGGGGTCTGGACCGGGGAGCTGTTTTTT | CASTGVWTGELFF
TRBJ2-3 | - | TRBV7-2 | TRBD1 | TGTGCCAGCAGCTCGGGGACAGCCGAAACCAAGGATTTT | CASSSGTAETKDF
TRBJ2-7 | - | TRBV27 | - | TGTGCCAGCAGTTCACCGCCTCGGCGGAGAGGCCACGAGCAGTACTTC | CASSSPPRRRGHEQYF
TRBJ1-6 | once | TRBV6-1 | TRBD1 | TGTGCCAGCAGTGAAGGGCAGGGGGCCAATTCCATGGCTTCACCCCTCCACTTT | CASSEGQGANSMASPLHF
TRBJ1-1 | - | TRBV10-3 | - | TGTGCCATCAGTGGCCGGGGGGGGGAACTGAACACTGAAGCTTTCTTT | CAISGRGGELNTEAFF
TRBJ2-1 | - | TRBV13 | TRBD2 | TGTGCCAGCAGCTTACGGGGGTTGGTGGGAGGGCCGATGAGCTCCTACAATGAGCAGTTCTTC | CASSLRGLVGGPMSSYNEQFF
TRBJ1-2 | - | TRBV11-2 | TRBD1 | TGTGCCAGCAGCGGATTGAGATCGGGACAGGGTCAAGGCTACACCTTC | CASSGLRSGQGQGYTF
TRBJ1-1 | - | TRBV11-3 | - | TGTGCCAGCAGCTTAGGGCGTGAAGCTTTCTTT | CASSLGREAFF
TRBJ1-6 | - | TRBV6-5 | TRBD1 | TGTGCCAGCAGTTACTCGACAGGGAATTCACCCCTCCACTTT | CASSYSTGNSPLHF
TRBJ2-3 | - | TRBV2 | - | TGTGCCAGCAGTGAAGCCATCACAGATACGCAGTATTTT | CASSEAITDTQYF
TRBJ2-4 | - | TRBV6-6 | - | TGTGCCAGCATCAACCCCCGGCAAAGGGGCATTCAGTACTTC | CASINPRQRGIQYF
TRBJ1-2 | few | TRBV9 | - | TGTGCCAGCACCAAGGGCAGGGCCGGCTACACCTTC | CASTKGRAGYTF
TRBJ2-1 | - | TRBV4-3 | - | TGCGCCAGCAGCCAAGATGCCGCAATTAGCGGCCCTATGGACAATGAGCAGTTCTTC | CASSQDAAISGPMDNEQFF
TRBJ2-2 | - | TRBV4-3 | - | TGCGCCAGCAGCCAAGATACCCCCCAGAACACCGGGGAGCTGTTTTTT | CASSQDTPQNTGELFF
TRBJ2-3 | - | TRBV7-8 | TRBD2 | TGTGCCAGCAGCTTATCTAGCGGGAGTATAAATACGCAGTATTTT | CASSLSSGSINTQYF
TRBJ2-5 | - | TRBV10-3 | - | TGTGCCACACGCCGCCGGGACGACCGGAAAGAGACCCAGTACTTC | CATRRRDDRKETQYF
TRBJ2-5 | - | TRBV23-1 | TRBD2 | TGCGCCAGCAGTCCCGCCGGCGGTAGCGGGAGAGGTGAGACCCAGTACTTC | CASSPAGGSGRGETQYF
TRBJ1-6 | few | TRBV28 | TRBD1 | TGTGCCAGCAGTTTAACGACAGGGTTTAATTCACCCCTCCACTTT | CASSLTTGFNSPLHF
TRBJ2-2 | few | TRBV18 | TRBD2 | TGTGCCAGCTCAAGAAAGCGGGAGCCGGGTACCGGGGAGCTGTTTTTT | CASSRKREPGTGELFF
TRBJ1-2 | - | TRBV19 | - | TGTGCCAGTAGTATCGGCAGAAGGGTTGGCTACACCTTC | CASSIGRRVGYTF
TRBJ1-5 | - | TRBV7-9 | TRBD1 | TGTGCCAGCAGCCACGACCCCTACAGGGGTGCTAATCAGCCCCAGCATTTT | CASSHDPYRGANQPQHF
TRBJ2-3 | - | TRBV10-3 | - | TGTGCCATCAGTATTACAGCAGATACGCAGTATTTT | CAISITADTQYF
TRBJ2-7 | - | TRBV4-1 | - | TGCGCCAGCAGCCAAGATCAGTTAGCCTACGAGCAGTACTTC | CASSQDQLAYEQYF
TRBJ2-1 | - | TRBV30 | - | TGTGCCTGGAATCTCGGTTACAATGAGCAGTTCTTC | CAWNLGYNEQFF
TRBJ1-2 | - | TRBV4-3 | - | TGCGCCAGCAGCCAAGCAAAGGGTGGTGGCTACACCTTC | CASSQAKGGGYTF
TRBJ1-3 | - | TRBV9 | - | TGTGCCAGCAGGGGAGGCAACTCTGGAAACACCATATATTTT | CASRGGNSGNTIYF
TRBJ2-4 | - | TRBV7-9 | - | TGTGCCAGCAGCTTAGCTGGCCTAGCCAAAAACATTCAGTACTTC | CASSLAGLAKNIQYF
TRBJ2-1 | - | TRBV2 | - | TGTGCCAGCCGGATAACGGACGGCTACAATGAGCAGTTCTTC | CASRITDGYNEQFF
TRBJ2-3 | - | TRBV5-1 | - | TGCGCCAGCAGCTCCCTAACCCGACTAGGGGCGCAGTATTTT | CASSSLTRLGAQYF
TRBJ2-7 | - | TRBV3-1/TRBV3-2 | - | TGTGCCAGCAGCCAACTAGGTGCGGCCCACGAGCAGTACTTC | CASSQLGAAHEQYF
TRBJ1-2 | - | TRBV11-2 | - | TGTGCCAGCAGCTTAGGTAGGCCAGGGAGGTCTGGCTACACCTTC | CASSLGRPGRSGYTF
TRBJ2-3 | - | TRBV30 | TRBD2 | TGTTCGGGAGGGTTGCATACGCAGTATTTT | CSGGLHTQYF
TRBJ2-5 | few | TRBV5-1 | TRBD1 | TGCGCCAGCAGCTCCGCCGGACAGGGGGAGACCCAGTACTTC | CASSSAGQGETQYF
TRBJ2-3 | - | TRBV18 | TRBD2 | TGTGCCAGCTCACAACGACCCACTCTTAGCGGGAACACAGATACGCAGTATTTT | CASSQRPTLSGNTDTQYF
TRBJ1-4 | few | TRBV5-6 | - | TGTGCCAGCAGCTTGGCGGCAGGAGTGGAGGAAAAACTGTTTTTT | CASSLAAGVEEKLFF
TRBJ2-4 | - | TRBV29-1 | - | TGCAGCGCCCGAGGGTCCTCCGCCAACATTCAGTACTTC | CSARGSSANIQYF
TRBJ2-5 | - | TRBV27 | - | TGTGCCAGCAGCTTGGTCCCCCAAGAGACCCAGTACTTC | CASSLVPQETQYF
TRBJ1-1 | few | TRBV15 | - | TGTGCCACCAGCAGAGATAGGAGGGACCCCAACACTGAAGCTTTCTTT | CATSRDRRDPNTEAFF
TRBJ2-3 | - | TRBV9 | - | TGTGCCAGCAGCGTATTCCAGCGGGCCACAGATACGCAGTATTTT | CASSVFQRATDTQYF
TRBJ2-1 | - | TRBV6-6 | - | TGTGCCAGCAGTTCGCACCTACTAGCCAATGAGCAGTTCTTC | CASSSHLLANEQFF
TRBJ1-6 | - | TRBV11-3 | - | TGTGCCAGCAGCGAGGGTGGCTGGCGTGGATCACCCCTCCACTTT | CASSEGGWRGSPLHF